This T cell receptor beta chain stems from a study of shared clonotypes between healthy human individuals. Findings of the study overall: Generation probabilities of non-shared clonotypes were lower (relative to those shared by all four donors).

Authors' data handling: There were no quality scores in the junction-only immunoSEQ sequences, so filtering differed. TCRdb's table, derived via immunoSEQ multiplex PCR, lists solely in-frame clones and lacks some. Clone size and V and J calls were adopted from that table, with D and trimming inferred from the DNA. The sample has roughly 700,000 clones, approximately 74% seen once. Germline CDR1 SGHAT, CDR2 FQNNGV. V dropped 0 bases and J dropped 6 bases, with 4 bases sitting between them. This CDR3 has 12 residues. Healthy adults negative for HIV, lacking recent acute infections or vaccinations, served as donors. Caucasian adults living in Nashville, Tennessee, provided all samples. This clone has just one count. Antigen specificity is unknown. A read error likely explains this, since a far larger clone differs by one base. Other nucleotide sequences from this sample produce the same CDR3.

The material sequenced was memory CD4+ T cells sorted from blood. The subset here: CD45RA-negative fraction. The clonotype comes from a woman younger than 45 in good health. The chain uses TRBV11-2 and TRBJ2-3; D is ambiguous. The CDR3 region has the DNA TGTGCCAGCAGCTTAGATCGGGATACGCAGTATTTT. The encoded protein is CASSLDRDTQYF.